The 13 T cell receptor beta chains listed next were all sequenced from one sample in a study of blood T cell repertoires in COVID-19. Assay: immunoSEQ multiplex PCR; the TCRdb copy retains only in-frame clones and omits some. The sample contains more than 150,000 clones, around 90% of which appear only once. Sequenced sample: peripheral blood. These TCRs come from a man aged 55 to 70 with acute or convalescent COVID-19.

This clone occurred a few times. V is TRBV4-1 and J is TRBJ1-4, with D possibly being TRBD1 (5 bases). The CDR3 loop spans 14 amino acids. V lost 1 base to trimming and J lost 4 bases, with 7 bases between them. Germline CDR1 and CDR2: MGHRA and YSYEKL. Written as DNA, the CDR3 is TGCGCCAGCAGCCAAGGGAGGGGTAATGAAAAACTGTTTTTT. Translated: CASSQGRGNEKLFF.

The chain employs TRBV6-4 and TRBJ1-1; D not resolved. With 1 base removed from V and 4 bases from J, the gap between germline ends came to 4 bases. Per the germline V gene, CDR1 is MRHNA and CDR2 is SNTAGT. This CDR3 is 12 amino acids long. Here the CDR3 DNA reads TGTGCCAGCAGTGACTACGGCACTGAAGCTTTCTTT. It translates to CASSDYGTEAFF.

This chain links TRBV7-6 with TRBJ1-1, with TRBD1 matching 8 bases. With V trimmed by 5 bases and J by 5 bases, 7 bases remained unmatched. Germline CDR1 is SGHVS and CDR2 is FNYEAQ. CDR3 length: 14 amino acids. The CDR3 DNA reads as TGTGCCAGCAGCGCCCGGACAGGGTATACTGAAGCTTTCTTT. It encodes CASSARTGYTEAFF.

J is TRBJ1-3 and V is TRBV18; D is perhaps TRBD1 (5 bases). The CDR3 consists of 14 residues. From germline, CDR1 is KGHSH and CDR2 LQKENI. V lost 3 bases and J 1 base, leaving 7 bases between the germline ends. Here the CDR3 reads CASSPGTSGNTIYF. The CDR3 DNA sequence: TGTGCCAGCTCACCCGGGACTTCTGGAAACACCATATATTTT. Drawing the rest from reference TRBV18 and TRBJ1-3, the complete variable domain is NAGVMQNPRHLVRRRGQEARLRCSPMKGHSHVYWYRQLPEEGLKFMVYLQKENIIDESGMPKERFSAEFPKEGPSILRIQQVVRGDSAAYFCASSPGTSGNTIYFGEGSWLTVV.

This chain joins TRBV19 and TRBJ1-6; no reliable D call. Trimming took 6 bases from V and 5 from J, leaving 11 bases between them. The germline CDR1 and CDR2 sequences are LNHDA and SQIVND (reference sequence). The CDR3 is 14 amino acids. This CDR3 is CASSRFQNNSPLHF. DNA for the CDR3: TGTGCCAGTAGCAGATTCCAGAATAATTCACCCCTCCACTTT.

This chain links TRBV18 with TRBJ1-1; 7 nucleotides align to TRBD1. Germline values: CDR1 KGHSH, CDR2 LQKENI. The CDR3 runs 14 residues. The V and J ends lost 5 bases and 4 bases, in that order; junction bases with no gene match: 7. In DNA, the CDR3 is TGTGCCAGCTCAGGACGACAGGGACCCACTGAAGCTTTCTTT. Translated: CASSGRQGPTEAFF.

This clone showed up just once. A read error may produce the germline difference seen at one junction end. The genes are TRBV23-1 and TRBJ1-2, with 8 bases lining up with TRBD1. TRBV23-1 falls under the ORF class, with uncertain function. The CDR3 totals 17 residues. The CDR3 reads CASRTIRQGRIIYRYTF. CDR3 nucleotides: TGCGCCAGCAGAACCATCAGACAGGGGAGGATCATCTATCGCTACACCTTC.

This clone is a singleton in its sample. V gene TRBV24-1 combines with J gene TRBJ1-2; no clear D. Germline V gives CDR1 KGHDR, CDR2 SFDVKD. The ends were cut back, 0 bases at V and 8 bases at J, with 6 bases in the middle. This CDR3 has 12 residues. CDR3: CATSDLQRGYTF. CDR3 DNA sequence: TGTGCCACCAGTGATTTGCAGCGGGGCTACACCTTC.

This clone was recorded once. The J gene is TRBJ2-3, the V gene TRBV19; TRBD2 aligns across 9 bases. The CDR3 consists of 16 residues. CDR1 and CDR2 from the germline V gene are LNHDA and SQIVND (reference sequence). V gave up 5 bases and J gave up 3 bases; unmatched junction bases: 9. CDR3 sequence: CASSPERRGGTDTQYF. CDR3 coding DNA: TGTGCCAGTAGTCCTGAACGGCGGGGGGGAACAGATACGCAGTATTTT.

The rearrangement links TRBV2 to TRBJ1-3; possibly TRBD1 for D (5 bases). In germline, CDR1 is SNHLY, CDR2 FYNNEI. The CDR3 consists of 14 residues. The V end lost 4 bases, the J end lost 4 bases, and 11 bases lay between the germline ends. The CDR3 DNA sequence: TGTGCCAGCAGTGGCTCGACAGTAGGAAACACCATATATTTT. It is translated as CASSGSTVGNTIYF.

The V call is TRBV5-5, the J call TRBJ2-3; 9 bases line up with TRBD2. From germline, CDR1 is SGHKS and CDR2 YYEKEE (reference sequence). V was clipped by 1 base and J by 5 bases; unmatched bases: 20. The CDR3 has 20 amino acids. CDR3 region: CASSLLLPRAGGPIVDTQYF. Here the CDR3 DNA reads TGTGCCAGCAGCTTGCTCCTCCCCCGGGCGGGGGGGCCTATAGTAGATACGCAGTATTTT.

This chain connects TRBV5-1 to TRBJ1-2; 10 bases are shared with TRBD1. The CDR3 length is 15 residues. Germline CDR1 SGHRS, CDR2 YFSETQ. Trimming at V came to 4 bases and at J to 4 bases, leaving 7 bases not matched to a gene. The chain's CDR3 is CASSVGQGVAYGYTF. The CDR3 DNA reads TGCGCCAGCAGCGTCGGACAGGGGGTGGCCTATGGCTACACCTTC.

V gene TRBV5-1 combines with J gene TRBJ1-1, with D perhaps TRBD1 (6 bases). The V gene lost 0 bases and the J gene lost 2 bases, with 14 bases spanning the gap. Germline lookup yields CDR1 SGHRS and CDR2 YFSETQ. There are 16 residues in the CDR3. This CDR3 reads CASSLEVVGGNTEAFF. The CDR3 DNA sequence: TGCGCCAGCAGCTTGGAGGTGGTAGGGGGAAACACTGAAGCTTTCTTT. Together with reference TRBV5-1 and TRBJ1-1, the CDR3 gives the full variable domain: KAGVTQTPRYLIKTRGQQVTLSCSPISGHRSVSWYQQTPGQGLQFLFEYFSETQRNKGNFPGRFSGRQFSNSRSEMNVSTLELGDSALYLCASSLEVVGGNTEAFFGQGTRLTVV.